This TCR beta chain came from a study of T cells in Graves' hyperthyroidism and ophthalmopathy. Study as a whole: Pretreatment peripheral blood was obtained at initial diagnosis. Findings and caveats of the study: Most thyroid clonotypes with frequency above 0.001 were detected in blood. Separating ophthalmopathy from stable hyperthyroidism was achieved by a 13 V-J model.

The CDR3 contains 13 residues. Per the germline V gene, CDR1 is MNHEY and CDR2 is SMNVEV (reference sequence). With respect to this clonotype: Its target is not known. A read error may be the cause here, since a much bigger clone is one base away.

Patients counted as stable if ophthalmopathy did not develop within 18 months. It was RNA transcripts that yielded the amplified TCR beta CDR3 regions. HTBI primers were the set used in a first-round RT-PCR of the TCR CDR3. TCRdb re-analysed the multiplex PCR reads in MiXCR, keeping a single row per CDR3 protein. The sample contains about 400,000 distinct CDR3 sequences, around 14% of which appear only once. This sequence was found in a woman aged 25 to 39 with Graves' hyperthyroidism. Source material: blood. The chain has TRBV27 and TRBJ2-5, with D perhaps TRBD2 (5 bases). The CDR3 loop is CARRPRGGETQYF. CDR3 DNA sequence: TGTGCCCGCAGGCCCCGGGGTGGTGAGACCCAGTACTTC.